This T cell receptor beta chain was sequenced in a study of CD8 T cells in ankylosing spondylitis. Study results and caveats: Seemingly distinctive of ankylosing spondylitis blood was a TCR beta motif formed by eight highly homologous variants.

V gave up 3 bases and J gave up 6 bases, with 14 bases separating them. Per the germline V gene, CDR1 is LNHDA and CDR2 is SQIVND (reference sequence). The CDR3 sequence is 14 residues long. This clonotype was counted a few times. No antigen is known for it. The authors made TCR beta libraries by quantitative 5'-RACE with molecular barcodes. TCRdb recomputed calls from the 5' RACE reads with MiXCR, one row per CDR3 protein. This table has roughly 300,000 distinct CDR3 sequences, less than 9.5% appearing once. The clonotype comes from a male donor with ankylosing spondylitis. V usage is TRBV19 and J usage is TRBJ1-1; D perhaps matches TRBD1 (5 bases). The sample consisted of blood, either unsorted or a sorted T cell fraction (not recorded which). The DNA of the CDR3 is TGTGCCAGTAGTATTCAGGGAACGGTTGCTGAAGCTTTCTTT. It specifies CASSIQGTVAEAFF.